This T cell receptor beta chain was sequenced in a study of identical twins. Trimming stripped 4 bases from V and 1 base from J, with 7 bases between. The CDR3 covers 13 residues. The germline CDR1 and CDR2 sequences are ENHRY and SYGVKD. This clonotype was seen a few times. TCRdb re-analysed the 5' RACE reads in MiXCR, keeping a single row per CDR3 protein. The sample has a few hundred thousand distinct CDR3 sequences; around 18% are singletons. The rearrangement links TRBV10-3 to TRBJ2-5; D call uncertain. Sequencing used naive T cells sorted from blood. The receptor was derived from a man aged 50-60 years in good health. The CDR3 DNA sequence: TGTGCCATCAGTGGTAGTGCCCAAGAGACCCAGTACTTC. Translating it yields CAISGSAQETQYF.